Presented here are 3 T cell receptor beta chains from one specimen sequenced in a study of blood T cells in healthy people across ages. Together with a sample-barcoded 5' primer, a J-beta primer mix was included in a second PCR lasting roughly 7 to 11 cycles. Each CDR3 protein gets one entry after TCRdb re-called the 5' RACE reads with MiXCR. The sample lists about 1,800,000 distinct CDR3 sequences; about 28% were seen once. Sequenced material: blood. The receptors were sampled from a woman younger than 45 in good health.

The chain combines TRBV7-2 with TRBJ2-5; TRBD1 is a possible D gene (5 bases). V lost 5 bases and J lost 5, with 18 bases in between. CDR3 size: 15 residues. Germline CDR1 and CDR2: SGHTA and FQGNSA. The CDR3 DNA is TGTGCCAGCAGCGGTGGCAGGGCTGGTCAGGAGACCCAGTACTTC. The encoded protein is CASSGGRAGQETQYF.

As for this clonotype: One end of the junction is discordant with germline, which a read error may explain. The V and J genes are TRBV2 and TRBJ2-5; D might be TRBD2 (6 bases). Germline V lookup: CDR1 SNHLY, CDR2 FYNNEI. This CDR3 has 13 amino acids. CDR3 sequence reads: CASSVAEQETRYF. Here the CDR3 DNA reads TGTGCCAGCAGTGTAGCGGAACAAGAGACCCGGTACTTC.

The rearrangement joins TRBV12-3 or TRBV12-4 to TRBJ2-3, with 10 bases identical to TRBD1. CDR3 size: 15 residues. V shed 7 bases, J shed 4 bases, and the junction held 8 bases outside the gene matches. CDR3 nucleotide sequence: TGTGCCAGCAAGAGTTCGGGACAGGGGTCAGATACGCAGTATTTT. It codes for CASKSSGQGSDTQYF.